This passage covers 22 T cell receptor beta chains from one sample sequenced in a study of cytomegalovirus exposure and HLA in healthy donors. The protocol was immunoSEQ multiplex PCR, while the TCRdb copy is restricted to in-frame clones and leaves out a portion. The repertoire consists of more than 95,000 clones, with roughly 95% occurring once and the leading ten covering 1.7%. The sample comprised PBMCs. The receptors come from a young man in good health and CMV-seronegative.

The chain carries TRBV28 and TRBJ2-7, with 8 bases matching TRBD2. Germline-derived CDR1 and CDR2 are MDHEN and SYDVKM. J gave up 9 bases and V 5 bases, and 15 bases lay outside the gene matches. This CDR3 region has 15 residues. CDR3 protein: CASSTVGGRLLGQYF. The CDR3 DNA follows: TGTGCCAGCAGTACGGTTGGCGGGAGGCTATTGGGGCAGTACTTC.

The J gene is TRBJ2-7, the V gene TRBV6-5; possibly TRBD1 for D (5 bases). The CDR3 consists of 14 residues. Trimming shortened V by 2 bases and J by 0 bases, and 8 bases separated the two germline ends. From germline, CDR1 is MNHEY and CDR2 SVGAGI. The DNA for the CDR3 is TGTGCCAGCAGTTACCAGGGAAGCTCCTACGAGCAGTACTTC. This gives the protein CASSYQGSSYEQYF.

In nucleotides, the CDR3 is TGTGCCAGCAGTCGATTACAGGAGCAGTACTTC. Its protein product is CASSRLQEQYF. This chain connects TRBV6-5 to TRBJ2-7; D unresolved. The CDR3 covers 11 residues. The ends were cut back, 5 bases at V and 7 bases at J, with 9 bases in the middle. Germline lookup yields CDR1 MNHEY and CDR2 SVGAGI.

The CDR3 sequence: CASSSILDRGHEQYF. DNA of the CDR3: TGTGCCAGCAGCTCTATCCTCGACAGGGGCCACGAGCAGTACTTC. The chain employs TRBV5-4 and TRBJ2-7; 8 bases line up with TRBD1. Germline V gives CDR1 SGHNT, CDR2 YYREEE (reference sequence). Unmatched junction bases numbered 10, after V lost 3 bases and J lost 5 bases. The length of the CDR3 is 15 residues.

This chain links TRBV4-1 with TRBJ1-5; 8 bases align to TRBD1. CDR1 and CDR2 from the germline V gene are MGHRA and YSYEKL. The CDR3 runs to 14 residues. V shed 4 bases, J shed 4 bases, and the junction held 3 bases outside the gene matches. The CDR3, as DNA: TGCGCCAGCAGCCTAAACAGGGGGAATCAGCCCCAGCATTTT. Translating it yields CASSLNRGNQPQHF.

The CDR3, as DNA: TGTGCCAGCAGTGAAGGGGTCAGGGTTTACCAGCCCCAGCATTTT. Its protein is CASSEGVRVYQPQHF. This rearrangement joins TRBV2 to TRBJ1-5; tentative D call: TRBD1 (5 bases). Germline CDR1 is SNHLY and CDR2 is FYNNEI. The CDR3 is 15 amino acids. V lost 1 base and J lost 7, with 14 bases in between.

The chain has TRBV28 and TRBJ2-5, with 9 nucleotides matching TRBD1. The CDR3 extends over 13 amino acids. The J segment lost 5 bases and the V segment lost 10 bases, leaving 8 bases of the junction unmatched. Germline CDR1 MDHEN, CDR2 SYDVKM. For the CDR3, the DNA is TGTGCCACGAACAGGGGGCTCAAGGAGACCCAGTACTTC. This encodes CATNRGLKETQYF.

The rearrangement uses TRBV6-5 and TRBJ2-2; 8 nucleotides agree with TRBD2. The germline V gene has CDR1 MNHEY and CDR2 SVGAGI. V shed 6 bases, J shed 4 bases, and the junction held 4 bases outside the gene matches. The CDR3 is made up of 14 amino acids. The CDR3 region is CASSFGGGTGELFF. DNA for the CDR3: TGTGCCAGCAGCTTCGGGGGGGGCACCGGGGAGCTGTTTTTT.

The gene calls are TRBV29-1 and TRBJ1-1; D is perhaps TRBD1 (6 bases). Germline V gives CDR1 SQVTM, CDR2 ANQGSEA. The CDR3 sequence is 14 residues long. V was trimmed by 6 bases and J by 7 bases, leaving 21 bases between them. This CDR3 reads CSVFAGGAHGEAFF. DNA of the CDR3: TGCAGCGTCTTTGCGGGGGGCGCCCACGGTGAAGCTTTCTTT.

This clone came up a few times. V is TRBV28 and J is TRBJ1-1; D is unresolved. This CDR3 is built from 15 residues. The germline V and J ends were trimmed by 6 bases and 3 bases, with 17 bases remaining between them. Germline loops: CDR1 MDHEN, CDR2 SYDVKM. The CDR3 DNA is TGTGCCAGCAGCCCCCCGCAGGTTGTAGACACTGAAGCTTTCTTT. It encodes CASSPPQVVDTEAFF.

The CDR3 here is CASSLTAGGKGTEAFF. The CDR3 DNA reads TGTGCCAGCAGTTTGACGGCAGGGGGAAAAGGCACTGAAGCTTTCTTT. This chain joins TRBV28 and TRBJ1-1, with 7 bases that match TRBD1. Germline V CDR1 and CDR2: MDHEN, SYDVKM. This CDR3 region has 16 residues. V gave up 3 bases and J gave up 4 bases; unmatched junction bases: 11.

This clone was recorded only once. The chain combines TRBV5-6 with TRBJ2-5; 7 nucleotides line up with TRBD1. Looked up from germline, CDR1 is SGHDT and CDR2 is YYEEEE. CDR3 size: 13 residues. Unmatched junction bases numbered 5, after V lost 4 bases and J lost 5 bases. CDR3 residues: CASSLDRTETQYF. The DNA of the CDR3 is TGTGCCAGCAGCCTGGACAGGACGGAGACCCAGTACTTC.

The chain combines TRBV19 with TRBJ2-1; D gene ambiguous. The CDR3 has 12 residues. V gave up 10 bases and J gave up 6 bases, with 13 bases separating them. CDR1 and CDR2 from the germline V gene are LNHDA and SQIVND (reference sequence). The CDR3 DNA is TGTGCCACTCAGATGGGCCCCAATGAGCAGTTCTTC. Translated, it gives CATQMGPNEQFF.

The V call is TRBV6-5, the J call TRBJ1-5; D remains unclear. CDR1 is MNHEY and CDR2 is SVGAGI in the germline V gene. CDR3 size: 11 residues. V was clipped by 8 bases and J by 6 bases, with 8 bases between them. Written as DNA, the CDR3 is TGTGCCAGCGAAATTAGTCAGCCCCAGCATTTT. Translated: CASEISQPQHF.

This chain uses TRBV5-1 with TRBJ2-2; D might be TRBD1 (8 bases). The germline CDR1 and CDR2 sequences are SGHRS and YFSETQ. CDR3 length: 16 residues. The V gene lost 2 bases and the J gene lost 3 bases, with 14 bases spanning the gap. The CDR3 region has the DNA TGCGCCAGCAGCTTTGGACAGGGAGGGTACACCGGGGAGCTGTTTTTT. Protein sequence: CASSFGQGGYTGELFF.

CDR3 protein: CASGGGVGADYGYTF. The CDR3 DNA is TGTGCCAGCGGGGGAGGAGTAGGGGCGGACTATGGCTACACCTTC. This sequence joins TRBV25-1 and TRBJ1-2, with D possibly matching TRBD1 (5 bases). The CDR3 is 15 amino acids. V gave up 8 bases and J gave up 3 bases, with 19 bases separating them. Germline-derived CDR1 and CDR2 are MGHDK and SYGVNS.

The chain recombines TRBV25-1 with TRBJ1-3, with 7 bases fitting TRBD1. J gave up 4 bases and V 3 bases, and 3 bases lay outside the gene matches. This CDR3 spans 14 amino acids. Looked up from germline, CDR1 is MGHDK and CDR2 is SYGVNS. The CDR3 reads CASSDRGKGNTIYF. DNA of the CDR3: TGTGCCAGCAGTGACAGGGGGAAAGGAAACACCATATATTTT.

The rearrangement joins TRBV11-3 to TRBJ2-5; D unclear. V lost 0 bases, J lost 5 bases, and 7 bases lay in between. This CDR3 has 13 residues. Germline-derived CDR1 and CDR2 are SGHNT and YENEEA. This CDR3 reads CASSLDGPETQYF. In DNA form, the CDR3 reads TGTGCCAGCAGCTTAGATGGGCCGGAGACCCAGTACTTC. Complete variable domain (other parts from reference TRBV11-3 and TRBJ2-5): EAGVVQSPRYKIIEKKQPVAFWCNPISGHNTLYWYLQNLGQGPELLIRYENEEAVDDSQLPKDRFSAERLKGVDSTLKIQPAELGDSAVYLCASSLDGPETQYFGPGTRLLVL.

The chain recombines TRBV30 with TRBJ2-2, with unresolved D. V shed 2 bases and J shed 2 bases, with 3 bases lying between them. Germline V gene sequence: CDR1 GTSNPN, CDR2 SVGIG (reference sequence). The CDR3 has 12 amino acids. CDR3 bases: TGTGCCTGGAGTCATAACACCGGGGAGCTGTTTTTT. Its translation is CAWSHNTGELFF.

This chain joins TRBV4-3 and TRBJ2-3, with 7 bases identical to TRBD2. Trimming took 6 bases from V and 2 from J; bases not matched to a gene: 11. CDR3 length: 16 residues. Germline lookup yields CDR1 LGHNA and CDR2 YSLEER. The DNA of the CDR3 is TGCGCCAGCAGGGGAGGGCTAGCGGATCCCACAGATACGCAGTATTTT. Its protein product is CASRGGLADPTDTQYF.

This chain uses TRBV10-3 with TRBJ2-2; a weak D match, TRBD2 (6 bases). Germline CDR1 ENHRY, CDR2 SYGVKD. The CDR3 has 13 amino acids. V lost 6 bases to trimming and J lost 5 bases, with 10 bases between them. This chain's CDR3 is CAISDSGTGELFF. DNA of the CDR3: TGTGCCATCAGCGATAGCGGTACCGGGGAGCTGTTTTTT.

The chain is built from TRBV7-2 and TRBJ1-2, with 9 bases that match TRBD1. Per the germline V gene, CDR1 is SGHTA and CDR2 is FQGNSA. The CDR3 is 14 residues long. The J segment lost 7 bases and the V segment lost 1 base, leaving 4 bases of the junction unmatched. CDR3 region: CASSLEGQGSGYTF. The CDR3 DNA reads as TGTGCCAGCAGCTTAGAGGGACAGGGAAGTGGCTACACCTTC. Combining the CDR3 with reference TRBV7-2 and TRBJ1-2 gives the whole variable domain GAGVSQSPSNKVTEKGKDVELRCDPISGHTALYWYRQSLGQGLEFLIYFQGNSAPDKSGLPSDRFSAERTGGSVSTLTIQRTQQEDSAVYLCASSLEGQGSGYTFGSGTRLTVV.